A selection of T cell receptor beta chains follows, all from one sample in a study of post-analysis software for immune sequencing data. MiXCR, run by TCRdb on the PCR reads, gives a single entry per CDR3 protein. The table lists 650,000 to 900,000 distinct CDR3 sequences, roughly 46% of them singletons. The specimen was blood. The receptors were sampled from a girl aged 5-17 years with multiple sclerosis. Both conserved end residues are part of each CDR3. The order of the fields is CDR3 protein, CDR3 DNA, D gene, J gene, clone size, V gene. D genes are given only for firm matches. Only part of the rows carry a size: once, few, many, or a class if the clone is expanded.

CASSTQTGNYGYTF,TGTGCCAGCAGCACCCAGACAGGCAACTATGGCTACACCTTC,.,TRBJ1-2,.,TRBV6-6
CAWIRTAMNTEAFF,TGTGCCTGGATTAGGACAGCCATGAACACTGAAGCTTTCTTT,.,TRBJ1-1,once,TRBV30
CASSEQSYGYTF,TGCGCCAGCAGTGAACAGAGCTATGGCTACACCTTC,.,TRBJ1-2,.,TRBV10-2
CASSAPERENNEQYF,TGTGCCAGCAGCGCCCCGGAGCGGGAAAACAATGAGCAGTACTTC,TRBD2,TRBJ2-5,.,TRBV9
CASSPLDRSIGYTF,TGCGCCAGCAGCCCCCTGGACAGGTCCATTGGCTACACCTTC,TRBD1,TRBJ1-2,.,TRBV5-1
CASTPKGTGNNEQYF,TGTGCCAGCACCCCGAAGGGGACAGGAAACAATGAGCAGTACTTC,TRBD1,TRBJ2-4,few,TRBV12-3/TRBV12-4
CASSLGAGHYTGELFF,TGTGCCAGCAGCTTAGGCGCCGGGCATTACACCGGGGAGCTGTTTTTT,.,TRBJ2-2,.,TRBV5-4
CASNLEAAGGPITDTQYF,TGTGCCAGCAACTTAGAGGCGGCGGGAGGTCCTATCACAGATACGCAGTATTTT,TRBD2,TRBJ2-3,few,TRBV7-2
CASNLGTSGRNEQFF,TGTGCCAGCAACCTCGGGACTAGCGGGAGAAATGAGCAGTTCTTC,TRBD2,TRBJ2-1,few,TRBV12-3/TRBV12-4
CASSYSAVGNEKLFF,TGTGCCAGTAGTTACTCTGCAGTGGGAAATGAAAAACTGTTTTTT,.,TRBJ1-4,few,TRBV6-6
CASSLGGWSSYEQYF,TGTGCCAGCAGCCTAGGTGGGTGGAGCTCCTACGAGCAGTACTTC,.,TRBJ2-7,few,TRBV7-9
CSAPDGSNQPQHF,TGCAGTGCCCCGGACGGTAGCAATCAGCCCCAGCATTTT,.,TRBJ1-5,.,TRBV20-1
CASTPEVGPSGANVLTF,TGTGCCAGCACCCCAGAGGTAGGACCCTCTGGGGCCAACGTCCTGACTTTC,.,TRBJ2-6,.,TRBV12-3/TRBV12-4
CASSLRTSGYTDTQYF,TGTGCCAGCAGCCTCCGGACTAGCGGCTACACAGATACGCAGTATTTT,TRBD2,TRBJ2-3,.,TRBV7-6
CSARDPGDYGRDTQYF,TGCAGTGCTAGAGACCCCGGGGACTATGGTAGAGATACGCAGTATTTT,TRBD2,TRBJ2-3,.,TRBV20-1
CATSGANVLTF,TGCGCCACCTCTGGGGCCAACGTCCTGACTTTC,.,TRBJ2-6,.,TRBV4-1
CASSLGQGYSYEQYF,TGTGCCAGCAGCCTTGGACAGGGCTACTCGTACGAGCAGTACTTC,TRBD1,TRBJ2-7,few,TRBV11-1
CASSVGGQGPPYEQYF,TGTGCCAGCAGCGTAGGTGGACAGGGGCCCCCCTACGAGCAGTACTTC,TRBD1,TRBJ2-7,few,TRBV9
CSVDRAMETQYF,TGCAGCGTTGACCGGGCGATGGAGACCCAGTACTTC,.,TRBJ2-5,.,TRBV29-1
CSVWTSGNDEQYF,TGCAGCGTCTGGACTAGCGGGAATGACGAGCAGTACTTC,TRBD2,TRBJ2-7,few,TRBV20-1
CASRASGENEQFF,TGTGCCAGCCGGGCTAGCGGGGAGAATGAGCAGTTCTTC,TRBD2,TRBJ2-1,.,TRBV6-1
CASSESLAGGRYSTDTQYF,TGCGCCAGCAGTGAAAGCCTAGCGGGAGGAAGATATAGCACAGATACGCAGTATTTT,TRBD2,TRBJ2-3,few,TRBV10-2
CASSELPGDEKLFF,TGTGCCAGCAGTGAGTTGCCAGGGGATGAAAAACTGTTTTTT,.,TRBJ1-4,.,TRBV6-1
CASSQDLSPLGAGYTF,TGTGCCAGCAGCCAAGATCTTTCACCGCTAGGGGCTGGCTACACCTTC,.,TRBJ1-2,few,TRBV14
CSAWTGGAFF,TGCAGTGCCTGGACAGGGGGAGCTTTCTTT,TRBD1,TRBJ1-1,.,TRBV20-1
CASSPATDTQYF,TGTGCCAGCAGCCCCGCAACAGATACGCAGTATTTT,.,TRBJ2-3,many,TRBV7-9
CSVSTGSNEQYF,TGCAGCGTTTCAACAGGTTCCAACGAGCAGTACTTC,.,TRBJ2-7,.,TRBV29-1
CASSESTGASETQYF,TGTGCCAGCAGTGAATCGACAGGGGCATCTGAGACCCAGTACTTC,TRBD1,TRBJ2-5,.,TRBV6-1
CASRRAGGMRSYEQYF,TGTGCCAGCAGGCGAGCAGGGGGCATGAGGTCCTACGAGCAGTACTTC,TRBD1,TRBJ2-7,.,TRBV12-3/TRBV12-4
CSARTAGTGGYQPQHF,TGCAGTGCTCGCACCGCCGGGACAGGAGGTTATCAGCCCCAGCATTTT,TRBD1,TRBJ1-5,few,TRBV20-1
CASSQRGTQYF,TGTGCCAGCAGCCAACGAGGGACCCAGTACTTC,.,TRBJ2-5,few,TRBV3-1
CASSWGAVGEQFF,TGCGCCAGCAGCTGGGGGGCAGTAGGGGAGCAGTTCTTC,.,TRBJ2-1,few,TRBV5-1
CAWSLGSGLTEAFF,TGTGCCTGGAGTCTGGGCAGCGGACTCACTGAAGCTTTCTTT,.,TRBJ1-1,.,TRBV30
CATSRSLASQETQYF,TGTGCCACCAGCAGATCACTAGCGTCGCAAGAGACCCAGTACTTC,TRBD2,TRBJ2-5,.,TRBV15
CASSQDQDSFYEQYF,TGCGCCAGCAGCCAAGATCAAGATAGCTTCTACGAGCAGTACTTC,.,TRBJ2-7,.,TRBV4-3
CAISEGGALDEQYF,TGTGCCATCAGTGAAGGTGGGGCTTTGGACGAGCAGTACTTC,.,TRBJ2-7,.,TRBV10-3
CASSLAVGPGGSDTQYF,TGTGCCAGCAGTTTAGCTGTGGGACCAGGAGGTTCGGATACGCAGTATTTT,.,TRBJ2-3,.,TRBV12-3/TRBV12-4
CATKLSPGQAYEQYF,TGTGCCACCAAGCTCTCTCCAGGGCAGGCCTACGAGCAGTACTTC,.,TRBJ2-7,.,TRBV15
CSVGRTSGSSYEQYF,TGCAGCGTGGGGAGGACTAGCGGGAGTTCCTACGAGCAGTACTTC,TRBD2,TRBJ2-7,few,TRBV29-1
CASSLSTNYGYTF,TGTGCCAGCAGTTTATCCACTAACTATGGCTACACCTTC,.,TRBJ1-2,.,TRBV28
CASSLGPISYEQYF,TGTGCCAGCAGTCTTGGGCCGATCTCCTACGAGCAGTACTTC,.,TRBJ2-7,few,TRBV27
CASSSRTSNTEAFF,TGTGCCAGCAGTTCCCGGACATCGAACACTGAAGCTTTCTTT,.,TRBJ1-1,.,TRBV12-3/TRBV12-4
CASSYPRTSGYNEQFF,TGTGCCAGCAGTTACCCCCGGACTAGCGGCTACAATGAGCAGTTCTTC,TRBD2,TRBJ2-1,.,TRBV28
CAWSVTASQPQHF,TGTGCCTGGAGTGTCACAGCAAGTCAGCCCCAGCATTTT,.,TRBJ1-5,.,TRBV30
CSVDVGGRETQYF,TGCAGCGTTGATGTGGGGGGACGAGAGACCCAGTACTTC,.,TRBJ2-5,.,TRBV29-1
CATSREGGPGQGSLYGYTF,TGTGCCACCAGCAGAGAGGGGGGTCCGGGACAGGGTTCTCTCTATGGCTACACCTTC,TRBD1,TRBJ1-2,few,TRBV15
CASSQTLAGGYNEQFF,TGTGCCAGCAGCCAAACCCTAGCGGGAGGGTACAATGAGCAGTTCTTC,TRBD2,TRBJ2-1,.,TRBV7-9
CSASRATPDRHEQYF,TGCAGTGCTAGTCGAGCAACTCCGGACAGACACGAGCAGTACTTC,.,TRBJ2-7,few,TRBV20-1
CASGLVSGQGVVEQFF,TGTGCTAGTGGTTTGGTAAGTGGACAGGGGGTCGTCGAGCAGTTCTTC,TRBD1,TRBJ2-1,.,TRBV12-5
CASSPGTGLQNTGAFF,TGTGCCAGCAGTCCTGGGACAGGGTTACAGAACACTGGAGCTTTCTTT,TRBD1,TRBJ1-1,.,TRBV12-3/TRBV12-4
CATRGTGETQYF,TGTGCCACCAGGGGGACAGGCGAGACCCAGTACTTC,TRBD1,TRBJ2-5,few,TRBV15
CAWRGLAGGWNEQYF,TGTGCCTGGAGAGGACTAGCGGGAGGGTGGAACGAGCAGTACTTC,TRBD2,TRBJ2-7,.,TRBV30
CASSNSRMDLNEQYF,TGCGCCAGCAGCAACTCCCGGATGGATCTTAACGAGCAGTACTTC,.,TRBJ2-7,few,TRBV4-1